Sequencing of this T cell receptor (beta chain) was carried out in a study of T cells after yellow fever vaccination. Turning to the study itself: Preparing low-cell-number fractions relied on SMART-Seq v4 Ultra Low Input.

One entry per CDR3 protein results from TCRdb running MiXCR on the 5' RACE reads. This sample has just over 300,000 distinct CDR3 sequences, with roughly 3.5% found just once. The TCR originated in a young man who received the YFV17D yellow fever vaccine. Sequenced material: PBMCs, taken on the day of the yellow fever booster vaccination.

The CDR3 DNA reads TGTGCCAGCAGTGTAGGACAGGGAGGGGGGGATGAGCAGTTCTTC. This translates into CASSVGQGGGDEQFF. The chain joins TRBV2 to TRBJ2-1, with a possible D match to TRBD1 (8 bases). This CDR3 region has 15 residues. Germline V lookup: CDR1 SNHLY, CDR2 FYNNEI. The V gene lost 4 bases and the J gene lost 8 bases, with 18 bases spanning the gap.